The 9 T cell receptor beta chains below were found in one sample sequenced in a study of blood T cells in healthy people across ages. A second PCR of about 7 to 12 cycles used a sample-barcoded 5' primer and a J-beta primer mix. TCRdb recomputed calls from the 5' RACE reads with MiXCR, one row per CDR3 protein. The table records hundreds of thousands of distinct CDR3 sequences, 22% of them present only once. Sequencing was done on a sample of blood. The receptors shown here come from a man between 65 and 85 years old in good health.

This clonotype turned up a few times. The chain joins TRBV7-9 to TRBJ1-2; no clear D. The CDR3 runs to 12 residues. V was cut by 0 bases and J by 5 bases, with 4 bases left in between. Germline values: CDR1 SEHNR, CDR2 FQNEAQ (reference sequence). CDR3 sequence (DNA): TGTGCCAGCAGCTTAGCCCGATATGGCTACACCTTC. This codes for CASSLARYGYTF.

This rearrangement joins TRBV3-1 to TRBJ2-3; 12 nucleotides agree with TRBD2. Germline CDR1 reads LGHDT; CDR2 reads YNNKEL (reference sequence). V gave up 2 bases and J gave up 3 bases; unmatched junction bases: 9. This CDR3 region has 18 residues. CDR3 sequence reads: CASSQPSTSGRITDTQYF. In DNA form, the CDR3 reads TGTGCCAGCAGCCAACCTTCGACTAGCGGGAGAATTACAGATACGCAGTATTTT.

The chain uses TRBV12-3 or TRBV12-4 and TRBJ2-1, with TRBD1 matching over 7 bases. TRBJ2-7 matches the DNA end more closely, so the J call is doubtful. The CDR3 is 13 amino acids. CDR3 in DNA: TGTGCCAGCAGGTCCGGGACAGCCTACGAGCAGTACTTC. Its protein product is CASRSGTAYEQYF.

The V call is TRBV6-2 or TRBV6-3, the J call TRBJ1-2; 9 bases are a match to TRBD1. Per germline, CDR1 MNHEY and CDR2 SVGEGT. This CDR3 is built from 15 residues. The V gene end was trimmed by 6 bases and the J gene end by 7 bases; junction bases not matched to a gene: 12. CDR3 sequence reads: CASSKWGQGVGGYTF. CDR3 nucleotide sequence: TGTGCCAGCAGCAAATGGGGACAGGGTGTCGGTGGCTACACCTTC.

The V and J genes are TRBV20-1 and TRBJ2-2, with no clear D. Trimming took off 3 bases at V and 7 bases at J, with 9 bases between the two ends. The CDR3 sequence is 12 residues long. Germline lookup yields CDR1 DFQATT and CDR2 SNEGSKA (reference sequence). CDR3 bases: TGCAGTGCTAGTCCCCTTTTCGGGGAGCTGTTTTTT. Protein product: CSASPLFGELFF.

V and J are TRBV15 and TRBJ2-1; no definite D call. This CDR3 has 13 residues. Per germline, CDR1 LNHNV and CDR2 YYDKDF (reference sequence). The germline V and J ends were trimmed by 0 bases and 8 bases, with 8 bases remaining between them. CDR3 sequence reads: CATSRDLGDEQFF. Here the CDR3 DNA reads TGTGCCACCAGCAGAGACCTTGGCGATGAGCAGTTCTTC.

This clonotype was detected a few times. CDR3 sequence: CASSQDMAGPYGYTF. CDR3 bases: TGTGCCAGCAGCCAAGATATGGCAGGTCCCTATGGCTACACCTTC. The chain joins TRBV14 to TRBJ1-2; D gene unclear. The ends were cut back, 0 bases at V and 4 bases at J, with 12 bases in the middle. Germline V lookup: CDR1 SGHDN, CDR2 FVKESK. The CDR3 has 15 amino acids.

CDR3 nucleotides: TGCGCCAGCAGCCCTGGGGCTAGCGGGGGGCAACCCTACAATGAGCAGTTCTTC. Encoded protein: CASSPGASGGQPYNEQFF. The genes are TRBV5-1 and TRBJ2-1, with 11 positions matching TRBD2. Trimming at V came to 4 bases and at J to 2 bases, leaving 11 bases not matched to a gene. This CDR3 is built from 18 residues. Per germline, CDR1 SGHRS and CDR2 YFSETQ.

The DNA of the CDR3 is TGCAGCGTTGACTTGAGTGCGGACTACCGAACAGATACGCAGTATTTT. This encodes CSVDLSADYRTDTQYF. The chain links TRBV29-1 to TRBJ2-3, with D possibly matching TRBD2 (6 bases). CDR1 SQVTM and CDR2 ANQGSEA come from the germline V gene. The CDR3 extends over 16 amino acids. Trimming left V 3 bases short and J 3 bases short, with 19 bases between.